This TCR beta chain was sequenced for a study of cytomegalovirus exposure and HLA in healthy donors. V was shortened by 2 bases and J by 5 bases, with 9 bases between the two germline ends. CDR1 and CDR2 (germline): ENHRY, SYGVKD. This CDR3 contains 13 residues. Study-level results: Some TCR beta chains (164 of them) were listed as cytomegalovirus-associated. Most of the CMV-associated TCR beta chains (in a later analysis) appeared to be HLA-restricted.

Primers included in the PCR were 60 Vbeta and 13 Jbeta primers. The table came from immunoSEQ multiplex PCR; TCRdb's copy has only in-frame clones and leaves some out. Among 150,000 to 200,000 clones listed, around four fifths were seen once. As regards this clone: Its target is not known.

This receptor was obtained from a young woman in good health and CMV-seronegative. The chain recombines TRBV10-3 with TRBJ2-5; D remains ambiguous. Source material: PBMCs. The CDR3 region has the DNA TGTGCCATCAGTGAGAGGAGTCGGGAGACCCAGTACTTC. Its protein product is CAISERSRETQYF.